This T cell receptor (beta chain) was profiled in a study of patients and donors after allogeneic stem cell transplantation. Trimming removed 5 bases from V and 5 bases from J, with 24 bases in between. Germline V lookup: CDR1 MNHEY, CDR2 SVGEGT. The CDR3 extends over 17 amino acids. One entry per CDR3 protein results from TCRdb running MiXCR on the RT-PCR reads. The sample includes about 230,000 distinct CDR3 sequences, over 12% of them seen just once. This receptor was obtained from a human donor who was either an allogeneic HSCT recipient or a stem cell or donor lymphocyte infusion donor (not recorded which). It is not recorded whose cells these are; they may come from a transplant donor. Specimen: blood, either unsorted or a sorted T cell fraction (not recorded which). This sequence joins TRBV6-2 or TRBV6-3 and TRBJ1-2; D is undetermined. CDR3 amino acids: CASSTLGGLSAGYGYTF. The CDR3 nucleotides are TGTGCCAGCAGTACTCTTGGAGGACTCTCGGCGGGGTATGGCTACACCTTC.